Shown below are 2 T cell receptor delta chains from a single sample sequenced in a study of gammadelta T cells in human blood. TCRdb fed the RT-PCR reads into CATT to redo clone calling. The sample contains 700 or so delta-chain clones, 20% to 25% of which appear only once. The sequencing input was Vgamma9Vdelta2 gamma-delta T cells from fetal blood. These receptors all come from a human fetus.

This chain links TRDV2 with TRDJ2; 11 nucleotides agree with TRDD3. The CDR3 has 19 residues. J was trimmed by 4 bases and V by 3 bases; bases with no gene match: 15. Germline values: CDR1 GEAIGNYY, CDR2 EKD. The CDR3 reads CACDPILGDNRGSTAQLFF. In nucleotides, the CDR3 is TGTGCCTGTGACCCCATACTGGGGGATAATCGAGGGTCGACAGCACAACTCTTCTTT.

Remarks on this clone: With only one base between it and a far larger clone, this is likely a read error. The chain employs TRDV2 and TRDJ1, with 10 positions matching TRDD3. The J gene is absent in TCRdb and was assigned here via DNA matching to germline. This CDR3 has 15 amino acids. J lost 0 bases, V lost 2 bases, and 2 bases had no gene match. Germline CDR1 and CDR2: GEAIGNYY and EKD. CDR3 nucleotides: TGTGCCTGTGACAAACTGGGGGATCACACCGATAAACTCATCTTT. This gives the protein CACDKLGDHTDKLIF.